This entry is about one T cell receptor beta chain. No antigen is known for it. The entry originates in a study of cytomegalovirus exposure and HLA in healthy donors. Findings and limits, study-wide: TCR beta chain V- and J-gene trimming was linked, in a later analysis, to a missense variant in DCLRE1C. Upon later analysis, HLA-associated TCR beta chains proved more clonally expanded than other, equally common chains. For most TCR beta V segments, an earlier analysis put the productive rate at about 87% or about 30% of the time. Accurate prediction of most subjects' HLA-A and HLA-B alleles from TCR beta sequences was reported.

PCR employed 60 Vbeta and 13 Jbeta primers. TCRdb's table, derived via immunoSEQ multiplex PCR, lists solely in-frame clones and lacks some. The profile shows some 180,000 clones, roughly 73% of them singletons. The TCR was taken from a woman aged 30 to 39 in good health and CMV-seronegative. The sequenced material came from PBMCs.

In nucleotides, the CDR3 is TGTGCCACCAGACAGGGGAGCACTGAAGCTTTCTTT. It codes for CATRQGSTEAFF. The gene calls are TRBV10-3 and TRBJ1-1; 8 bases align to TRBD1. Per germline, CDR1 ENHRY and CDR2 SYGVKD. The V segment lost 10 bases and the J segment 4 bases; nucleotides outside the gene matches: 5. CDR3 length: 12 amino acids.